This T cell receptor (beta chain) is from a study of tumor and adjacent non-tumor tissue in lung cancer. Study-wide results and limits: Top 100 clones took a larger repertoire share in normal lung.

The template was RNA from unsorted bulk tissue. The normal lung tissue was taken more than 3 cm from the tumor edge. Germline values: CDR1 LGHNA, CDR2 YNFKEQ. This CDR3 region has 19 residues. About this clonotype itself: The antigen is not known. One junction end disagrees with the germline gene, perhaps due to a read error.

A modified ARM-PCR protocol with three rounds of nested PCR amplified TCRbeta. TCRdb re-called the multiplex PCR reads through MiXCR, storing one row per CDR3 protein. The table shows about 110,000 distinct CDR3 sequences, with about 65% occurring only once. The TCR comes from a man in his 60s with non-small cell lung cancer. The sample comprised distant non-tumor lung tissue. This sequence joins TRBV4-2 and TRBJ2-4; D remains unclear. Written as DNA, the CDR3 is TGTGCCAGCAGCCAAGCGCAGGCTTGCGGACCGTTAGCCGAAAACATTCAGTACTTC. Translation: CASSQAQACGPLAENIQYF.